The T cell receptor beta chain described here comes from a study of shared clonotypes between healthy human individuals. Study-wide background: Used for every donor were three CD4 naive, three CD4 memory, two CD8 naive and one CD8 memory plate. Study outcomes and limitations: The naive CD4 repertoires of a handful of donors were compared, and around 4.7% of clonotypes were shared. Researchers sampled only blood; tissue repertoires likely differ.

This CDR3 spans 15 amino acids. Germline CDR1 and CDR2: SGHNT and YYREEE (reference sequence). V lost 3 bases to trimming and J lost 0 bases; unmatched junction nucleotides: 1. In the source study's methods: ImmunoSEQ output lacked quality scores and full-length reads, limiting matched filtering. The method was immunoSEQ multiplex PCR; TCRdb's version includes in-frame clones alone and lacks a portion of them. The V and J calls and the clone size are those of that table, but D and trimming were determined from the DNA. The sample has millions of clones, 85% to 95% seen once. About this clone itself: What it binds is not known.

V gene TRBV5-4 combines with J gene TRBJ2-2, with 8 positions matching TRBD2. The source is a man aged 18-30 years in good health. The specimen was naive CD4+ T cells sorted from blood. Subset of the sample: CD45RA+ positively selected. The CDR3 reads CASSSGLANTGELFF. As DNA, the CDR3 is TGTGCCAGCAGCTCGGGACTAGCGAACACCGGGGAGCTGTTTTTT.